These 15 T cell receptor beta chains originate from one sample sequenced in a study of technical replicates of blood from a few donors. Assay used: immunoSEQ multiplex PCR; TCRdb lists only in-frame clones, some missing. This sample has around 84,000 clones, with roughly nine tenths found just once. The sequenced sample consisted of T cells isolated from PBMCs. The receptors were gathered from a human donor in good health.

The genes are TRBV4-1 and TRBJ1-6; maybe TRBD1 (5 bases). The length of the CDR3 is 15 residues. The germline gives CDR1 MGHRA, CDR2 YSYEKL. Trimming shortened V by 1 base and J by 10 bases, and 14 bases separated the two germline ends. CDR3 DNA: TGCGCCAGCAGCCAAGGGTCCCAGGGTAGCTCACCCCTCCACTTT. As protein: CASSQGSQGSSPLHF.

The chain carries TRBV5-1 and TRBJ2-1; 9 bases match TRBD2. J gave up 5 bases and V 1 base, and 7 bases lay outside the gene matches. The CDR3 loop spans 16 amino acids. Germline lookup yields CDR1 SGHRS and CDR2 YFSETQ. CDR3 sequence (DNA): TGCGCCAGCAGCTTGCCCCCTCTAGCGGGGCACAATGAGCAGTTCTTC. Protein product: CASSLPPLAGHNEQFF. Using reference TRBV5-1 and TRBJ2-1 for the parts outside the CDR3, the full variable domain is KAGVTQTPRYLIKTRGQQVTLSCSPISGHRSVSWYQQTPGQGLQFLFEYFSETQRNKGNFPGRFSGRQFSNSRSEMNVSTLELGDSALYLCASSLPPLAGHNEQFFGPGTRLTVL.

V gene TRBV10-3 combines with J gene TRBJ1-2; D perhaps matches TRBD1 (5 bases). Per the germline V gene, CDR1 is ENHRY and CDR2 is SYGVKD. Deletions cut 2 bases from V and 4 bases from J, with 11 bases between. CDR3 length: 14 residues. The CDR3 sequence is CAISEQRDSYGYTF. CDR3 DNA sequence: TGTGCCATCAGTGAGCAGAGGGACTCCTATGGCTACACCTTC.

DNA for the CDR3: TGTGCCAGCAGTGGCGGGGGCGCCATTAGCAATCAGCCCCAGCATTTT. Protein: CASSGGGAISNQPQHF. The chain is built from TRBV9 and TRBJ1-5; TRBD1 might be the D (6 bases). The CDR3 is 16 residues long. The V end lost 5 bases, the J end lost 0 bases, and 15 bases lay between the germline ends. Germline CDR1 is SGDLS and CDR2 is YYNGEE.

CDR3 sequence reads: CASTGTSGRKTGELFF. The CDR3, as DNA: TGCGCCAGCACCGGGACTAGCGGGAGAAAGACCGGGGAGCTGTTTTTT. The chain uses TRBV4-1 and TRBJ2-2, with 14 nucleotides matching TRBD2. Trimming cost V 7 bases and J 5 bases; bases outside gene matches: 6. The germline V gene encodes CDR1 MGHRA and CDR2 YSYEKL. The CDR3 runs to 16 residues.

The genes are TRBV9 and TRBJ2-3; TRBD2 might be the D (5 bases). This CDR3 contains 16 residues. The V and J ends lost 4 bases and 2 bases respectively, with 17 bases between them. The germline CDR1 and CDR2 sequences are SGDLS and YYNGEE. The DNA for the CDR3 is TGTGCCAGCAGCTTCAGAAGCGGAGCAATCACAGATACGCAGTATTTT. Encoded protein: CASSFRSGAITDTQYF.

J is TRBJ1-2 and V is TRBV7-9; D might be TRBD1 (6 bases). CDR3 length: 14 amino acids. The V gene's germline CDR1 is SEHNR and CDR2 FQNEAQ (reference sequence). Trimming pared 5 bases from V and 5 bases from J, leaving 15 bases between. The CDR3 DNA sequence: TGTGCCAGCAGCGCTTTACAGGGCGCGTATGGCTACACCTTC. This sequence encodes CASSALQGAYGYTF. Variable domain in full (rest from reference TRBV7-9 and TRBJ1-2): DTGVSQNPRHKITKRGQNVTFRCDPISEHNRLYWYRQTLGQGPEFLTYFQNEAQLEKSRLLSDRFSAERPKGSFSTLEIQRTEQGDSAMYLCASSALQGAYGYTFGSGTRLTVV.

This chain connects TRBV11-2 to TRBJ1-2, with D uncertain. Germline CDR1 reads SGHAT; CDR2 reads FQNNGV. This CDR3 has 15 amino acids. Trimming shortened V by 1 base and J by 2 bases, and 11 bases separated the two germline ends. The CDR3 DNA follows: TGTGCCAGCAGCTTAGCCGGGGAACTAAACTATGGCTACACCTTC. As protein: CASSLAGELNYGYTF.

The chain carries TRBV29-1 and TRBJ2-7; 9 positions agree with TRBD1. Unmatched junction bases numbered 7, after V lost 8 bases and J lost 2 bases. The CDR3 runs 13 residues. The germline V gene encodes CDR1 SQVTM and CDR2 ANQGSEA. The CDR3 DNA reads TGCAGCTATGGACAGGGGACTACCTACGAGCAGTACTTC. The encoded protein is CSYGQGTTYEQYF.

V and J are TRBV6-5 and TRBJ2-1, with 11 bases fitting TRBD2. The germline CDR1 and CDR2 sequences are MNHEY and SVGAGI. The ends lost 3 bases at V and 9 bases at J; junction bases unmatched: 10. The CDR3 is 16 residues long. CDR3 in amino acids: CASSYSVLAGEGEQFF. CDR3 coding DNA: TGTGCCAGCAGTTATTCCGTACTAGCGGGAGAGGGTGAGCAGTTCTTC.

The V call is TRBV7-9, the J call TRBJ1-2, with 11 bases lining up with TRBD1. CDR1 SEHNR and CDR2 FQNEAQ come from the germline V gene (reference sequence). The CDR3 has 17 residues. V lost 2 bases and J lost 7; bases outside the gene matches: 12. The CDR3 loop is CASSLLRRLGTGGGYTF. CDR3 in DNA: TGTGCCAGCAGCTTACTCCGACGTCTCGGGACAGGGGGTGGCTACACCTTC.

The gene calls are TRBV7-9 and TRBJ2-7, with D possibly being TRBD2 (6 bases). Trimming pared 6 bases from V and 2 bases from J, leaving 11 bases between. The CDR3 is made up of 13 amino acids. Germline V gene data show CDR1 as SEHNR and CDR2 as FQNEAQ (reference sequence). The CDR3 loop reads CASSQGGTYEQYF. The CDR3 DNA is TGTGCCAGCAGTCAGGGAGGTACCTACGAGCAGTACTTC.

The V gene is TRBV6-4, the J gene TRBJ2-5, with 8 positions matching TRBD2. The CDR3 totals 14 residues. Germline V CDR1 and CDR2: MRHNA, SNTAGT. Trimming took 2 bases from V and 5 from J; bases not matched to a gene: 4. The CDR3 nucleotides read TGTGCCAGCAGTGACGCCGGGAGGGAGGAGACCCAGTACTTC. Its protein product is CASSDAGREETQYF.

This chain connects TRBV7-6 to TRBJ1-1; 7 bases map to TRBD1. With 7 bases clipped from V and 0 bases from J, the junction kept 11 bases outside the gene matches. The length of the CDR3 is 16 residues. Looked up from germline, CDR1 is SGHVS and CDR2 is FNYEAQ. The DNA of the CDR3 is TGTGCCAGCAACAGAAGCTCGACAGGGTTGAACACTGAAGCTTTCTTT. It codes for CASNRSSTGLNTEAFF.

This chain uses TRBV4-1 with TRBJ2-5; D is perhaps TRBD2 (5 bases). Per the germline V gene, CDR1 is MGHRA and CDR2 is YSYEKL. Trimming cost V 0 bases and J 6 bases, with 11 bases left between them. The CDR3 consists of 14 residues. CDR3 in amino acids: CASSQDRGSKTQYF. The CDR3, as DNA: TGCGCCAGCAGCCAAGACCGGGGATCGAAGACCCAGTACTTC.